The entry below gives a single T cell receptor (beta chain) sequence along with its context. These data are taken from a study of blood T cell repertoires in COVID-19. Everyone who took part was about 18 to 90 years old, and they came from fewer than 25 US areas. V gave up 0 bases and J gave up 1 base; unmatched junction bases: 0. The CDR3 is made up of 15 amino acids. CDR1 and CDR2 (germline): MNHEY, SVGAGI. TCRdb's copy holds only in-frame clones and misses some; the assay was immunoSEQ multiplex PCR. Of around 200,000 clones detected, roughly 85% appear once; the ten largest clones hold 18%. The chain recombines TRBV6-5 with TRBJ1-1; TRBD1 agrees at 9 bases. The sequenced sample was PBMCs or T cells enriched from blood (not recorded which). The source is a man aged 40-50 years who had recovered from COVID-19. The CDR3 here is CASSYSGQGNTEAFF. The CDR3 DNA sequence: TGTGCCAGCAGTTACTCGGGACAGGGGAACACTGAAGCTTTCTTT.